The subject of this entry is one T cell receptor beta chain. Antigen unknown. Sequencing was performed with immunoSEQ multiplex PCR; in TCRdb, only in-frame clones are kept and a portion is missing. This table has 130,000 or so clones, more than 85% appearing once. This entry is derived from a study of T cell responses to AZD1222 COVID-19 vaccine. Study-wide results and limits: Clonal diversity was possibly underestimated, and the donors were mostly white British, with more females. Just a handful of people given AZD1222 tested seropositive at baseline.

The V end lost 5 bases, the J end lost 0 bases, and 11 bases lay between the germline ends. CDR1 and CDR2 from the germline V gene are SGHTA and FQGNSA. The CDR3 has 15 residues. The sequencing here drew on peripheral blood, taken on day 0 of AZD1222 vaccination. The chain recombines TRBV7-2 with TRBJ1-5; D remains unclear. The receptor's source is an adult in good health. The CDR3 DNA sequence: TGTGCCAGCAGCACAACACCAGCTAGCAATCAGCCCCAGCATTTT. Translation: CASSTTPASNQPQHF. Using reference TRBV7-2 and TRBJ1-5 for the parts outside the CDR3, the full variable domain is GAGVSQSPSNKVTEKGKDVELRCDPISGHTALYWYRQSLGQGLEFLIYFQGNSAPDKSGLPSDRFSAERTGGSVSTLTIQRTQQEDSAVYLCASSTTPASNQPQHFGDGTRLSIL.